A single sample is the source of the 8 T cell receptor beta chains below, sequenced in a study of cytomegalovirus exposure and HLA in healthy donors. The PCR made use of 60 Vbeta and 13 Jbeta primers. The table came from immunoSEQ multiplex PCR; TCRdb's copy has only in-frame clones and leaves some out. The sample includes around 200,000 clones, 65% to 80% of them seen just once. What was sequenced was PBMCs. Receptors were obtained from a woman younger than 45 in good health and CMV-seropositive.

V and J are TRBV4-3 and TRBJ1-1; 11 bases line up with TRBD1. The CDR3 totals 17 residues. The V segment lost 4 bases and the J segment 3 bases; nucleotides outside the gene matches: 10. Germline V CDR1 and CDR2: LGHNA, YSLEER. The chain's CDR3 is CASSLSGQGALDTEAFF. The CDR3 DNA follows: TGCGCCAGCAGCCTATCCGGACAGGGGGCGCTTGACACTGAAGCTTTCTTT.

CDR3 sequence: CASRPPGLSNEQFF. The DNA for the CDR3 is TGTGCCAGCAGGCCCCCGGGACTAAGCAATGAGCAGTTCTTC. The chain is built from TRBV6-5 and TRBJ2-1, with 7 positions matching TRBD2. This CDR3 has 14 amino acids. J lost 6 bases, V lost 6 bases, and 8 bases had no gene match. Germline values: CDR1 MNHEY, CDR2 SVGAGI.

The chain carries TRBV4-1 and TRBJ2-7; 10 bases match TRBD2. CDR3 length: 15 residues. Germline V gene data show CDR1 as MGHRA and CDR2 as YSYEKL. The J segment lost 2 bases and the V segment lost 5 bases, leaving 6 bases of the junction unmatched. The CDR3 DNA reads as TGCGCCAGCAGCTCGACAGCGGGGGGGCCCTACGAGCAGTACTTC. It specifies CASSSTAGGPYEQYF.

About this clone: The junction does not match germline at one end; this may be a read error. The gene calls are TRBV7-9 and TRBJ2-7; a weak D match, TRBD2 (6 bases). Per the germline V gene, CDR1 is SEHNR and CDR2 is FQNEAQ (reference sequence). The CDR3 spans 15 residues. The CDR3 nucleotides are TGTGCCAGCAGCCCGGCTAGCGCCTACTCCTACGAGCAGTGCTTC. This sequence encodes CASSPASAYSYEQCF.

This rearrangement joins TRBV5-5 to TRBJ2-7, with D possibly TRBD2 on 6 matching bases. Deletions cut 4 bases from V and 2 bases from J, with 16 bases between. Germline assignment: CDR1 SGHKS and CDR2 YYEKEE (reference sequence). The CDR3 loop spans 15 amino acids. Here the CDR3 DNA reads TGTGCCAGCAGCCCTGGAGGGGCCACAACCTACGAGCAGTACTTC. This gives the protein CASSPGGATTYEQYF.

J is TRBJ1-3 and V is TRBV19; a weak D match, TRBD1 (5 bases). The CDR3 sequence is 14 residues long. The ends were cut back, 4 bases at V and 4 bases at J, with 11 bases in the middle. CDR1 and CDR2 from the germline V gene are LNHDA and SQIVND (reference sequence). The CDR3, as DNA: TGTGCCAGTAGTAGGGGGACTCAAGGAAACACCATATATTTT. This encodes CASSRGTQGNTIYF.

This clone was counted a few times. The chain has TRBV6-6 and TRBJ1-5; TRBD1 agrees at 7 bases. Trimming at V came to 5 bases and at J to 4 bases, leaving 8 bases not matched to a gene. This CDR3 spans 15 amino acids. Per germline, CDR1 MNHNY and CDR2 SVGAGI (reference sequence). CDR3 amino acids: CASSGTGAVNQPQHF. DNA of the CDR3: TGTGCCAGCAGTGGCACAGGGGCCGTAAATCAGCCCCAGCATTTT.

This clone came up a few times. The chain couples TRBV6-1 to TRBJ1-5; 7 bases line up with TRBD1. V was clipped by 7 bases and J by 3 bases; unmatched bases: 6. The CDR3 has 14 residues. Germline V gene lookup returns CDR1 MNHNS and CDR2 SASEGT. The CDR3 is CASKPDRSNQPQHF. CDR3 DNA sequence: TGTGCCAGCAAACCGGACAGGTCCAATCAGCCCCAGCATTTT.